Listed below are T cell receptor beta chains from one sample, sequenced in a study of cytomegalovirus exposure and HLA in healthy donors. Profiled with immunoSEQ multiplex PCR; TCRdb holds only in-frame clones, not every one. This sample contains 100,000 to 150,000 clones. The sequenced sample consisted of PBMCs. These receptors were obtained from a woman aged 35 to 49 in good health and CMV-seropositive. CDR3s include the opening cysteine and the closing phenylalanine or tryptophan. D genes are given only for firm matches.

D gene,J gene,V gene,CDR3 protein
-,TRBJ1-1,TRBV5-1,CASSLAGETEAFF
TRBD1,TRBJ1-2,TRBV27,CASRIGTVNPNYGYTF
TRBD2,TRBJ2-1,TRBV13,CASSLNGLAGVWSDNEQFF
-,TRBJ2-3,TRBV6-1,CASSEEVGALTQYF
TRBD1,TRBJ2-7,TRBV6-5,CASSSSGQGGYEQYF
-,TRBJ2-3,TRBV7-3,CASSLTGRSSTDTQYF
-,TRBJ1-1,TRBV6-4,CASSAQGKDTEAFF
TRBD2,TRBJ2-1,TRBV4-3,CASSQDRGGRAYNEQFF
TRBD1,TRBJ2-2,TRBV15,CATSRAFTGTVNTGELFF
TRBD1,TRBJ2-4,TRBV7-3,CASSLTAGTGLQYF
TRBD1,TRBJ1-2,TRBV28,CASSVRQGMDYGYTF
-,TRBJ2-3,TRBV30,CAWSPSVSGPDTQYF
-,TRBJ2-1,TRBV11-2,CASSLVTGSYNEQFF
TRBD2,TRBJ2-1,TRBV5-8,CASSWGTSGTPNEQFF
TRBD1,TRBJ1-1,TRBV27,CASRTGFMNTEAFF
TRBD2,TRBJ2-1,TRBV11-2,CASSSTSGSYNEQFF
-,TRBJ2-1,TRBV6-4,CASSDSPSESNEQFF
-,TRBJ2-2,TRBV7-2,CASSFLGELFF
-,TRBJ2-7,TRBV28,CASSLPEVSYEQYF
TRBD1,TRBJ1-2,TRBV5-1,CASSKDRAGYGYTF
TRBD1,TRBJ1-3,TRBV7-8,CASSLVVRGPLVGGNTIYF
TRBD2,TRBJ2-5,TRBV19,CASRLAGEETQYF
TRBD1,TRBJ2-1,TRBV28,CASLPQGAWNEQFF
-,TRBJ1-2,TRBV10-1,CGVVFQGWGVGGYTF
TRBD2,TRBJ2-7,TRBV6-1,CASSDLRKGLAGHYEQYF
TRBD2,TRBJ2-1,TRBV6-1,CASSERVLAGYNEQFF
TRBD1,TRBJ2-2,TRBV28,CASSFGTVNTGELFF
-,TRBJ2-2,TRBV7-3,CASSLMGQNTGELFF
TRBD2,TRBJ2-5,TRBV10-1,CASSESSGGPEETQYF
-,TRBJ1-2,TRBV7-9,CASSLGPARIGGYTF
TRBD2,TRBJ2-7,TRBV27,CASSSPRAGVPLASYEQYF
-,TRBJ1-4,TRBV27,CASSLWAGSRDEKLFF
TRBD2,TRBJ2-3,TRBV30,CAWDDLAGSTDTQYF
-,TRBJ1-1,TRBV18,CASSPPAGGTEAFF
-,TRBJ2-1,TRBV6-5,CASSYSIGGAYNEQFF
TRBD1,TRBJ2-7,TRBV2,CASSDRQGAVQYF
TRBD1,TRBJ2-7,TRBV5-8,CASSLGETGMGYEQYF
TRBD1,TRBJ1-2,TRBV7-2,CASSHGQGSNGYTF
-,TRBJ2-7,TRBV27,CASSFKGLIPYEQYF
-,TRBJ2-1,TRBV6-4,CASSAEQTPYNEQFF
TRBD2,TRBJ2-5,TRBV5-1,CASSTGTSGILQETQYF
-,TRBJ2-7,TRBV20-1,CSASGHYEQYF
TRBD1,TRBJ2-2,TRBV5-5,CASSWDSNTGELFF
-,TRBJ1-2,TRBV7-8,CASSLALAANYGYTF
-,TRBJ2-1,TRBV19,CASSRTVYNEQFF
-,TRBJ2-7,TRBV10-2,CASSESLGGAYEQYF